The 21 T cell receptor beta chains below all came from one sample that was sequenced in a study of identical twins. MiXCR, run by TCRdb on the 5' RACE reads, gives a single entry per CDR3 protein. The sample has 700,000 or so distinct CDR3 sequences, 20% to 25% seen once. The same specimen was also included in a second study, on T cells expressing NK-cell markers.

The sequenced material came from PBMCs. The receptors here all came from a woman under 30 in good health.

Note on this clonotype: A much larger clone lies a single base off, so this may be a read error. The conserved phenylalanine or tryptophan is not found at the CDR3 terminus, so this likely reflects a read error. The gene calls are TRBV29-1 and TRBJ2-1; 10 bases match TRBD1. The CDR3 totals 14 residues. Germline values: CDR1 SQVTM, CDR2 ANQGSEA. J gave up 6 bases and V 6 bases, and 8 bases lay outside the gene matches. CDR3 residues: CSVDDRGRRNEQFV. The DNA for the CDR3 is TGCAGCGTGGACGACAGGGGGCGACGCAATGAGCAGTTCGTC.

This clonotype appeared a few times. The CDR3 loop reads CASGPQRGGGQETQYF. CDR3 coding DNA: TGTGCTAGTGGTCCCCAGAGAGGGGGAGGCCAAGAGACCCAGTACTTC. The chain links TRBV12-5 to TRBJ2-5; D may correspond to TRBD1 or TRBD2 (6 bases each). Trimming cost V 5 bases and J 1 base, with 17 bases left between them. The length of the CDR3 is 16 residues. Per the germline V gene, CDR1 is LGHNT and CDR2 is FRNRAP.

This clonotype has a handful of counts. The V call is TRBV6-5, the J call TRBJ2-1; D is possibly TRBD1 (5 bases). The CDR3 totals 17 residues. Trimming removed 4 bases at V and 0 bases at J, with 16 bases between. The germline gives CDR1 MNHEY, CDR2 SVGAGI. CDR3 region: CASSSGWEAISYNEQFF. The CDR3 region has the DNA TGTGCCAGCAGTTCAGGGTGGGAAGCCATCTCCTACAATGAGCAGTTCTTC.

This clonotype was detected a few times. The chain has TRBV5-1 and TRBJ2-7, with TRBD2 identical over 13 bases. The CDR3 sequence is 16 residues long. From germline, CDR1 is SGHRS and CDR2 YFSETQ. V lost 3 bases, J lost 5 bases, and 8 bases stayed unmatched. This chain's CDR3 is CASSSPLAGGPNEQYF. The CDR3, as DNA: TGCGCCAGCAGCTCGCCACTAGCGGGGGGGCCGAACGAGCAGTACTTC.

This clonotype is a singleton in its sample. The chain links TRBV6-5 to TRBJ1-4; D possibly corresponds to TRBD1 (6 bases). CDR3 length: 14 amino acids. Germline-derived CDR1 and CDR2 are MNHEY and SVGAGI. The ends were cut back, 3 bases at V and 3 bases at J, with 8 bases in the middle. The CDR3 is CASSYDRSNEKLFF. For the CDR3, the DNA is TGTGCCAGCAGTTATGACAGGTCTAATGAAAAACTGTTTTTT.

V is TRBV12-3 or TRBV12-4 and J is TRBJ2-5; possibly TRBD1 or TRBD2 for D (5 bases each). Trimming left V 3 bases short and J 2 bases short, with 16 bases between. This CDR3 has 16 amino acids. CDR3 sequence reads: CASSLGVGGGQETQYF. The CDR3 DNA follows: TGTGCCAGCAGTTTGGGGGTTGGGGGTGGTCAAGAGACCCAGTACTTC.

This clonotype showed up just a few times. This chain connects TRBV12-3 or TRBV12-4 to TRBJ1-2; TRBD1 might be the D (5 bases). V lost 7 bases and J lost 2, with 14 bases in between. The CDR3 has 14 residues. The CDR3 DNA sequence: TGTGCCAGCACCCGGAGGGGTATAAACTATGGCTACACCTTC. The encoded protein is CASTRRGINYGYTF.

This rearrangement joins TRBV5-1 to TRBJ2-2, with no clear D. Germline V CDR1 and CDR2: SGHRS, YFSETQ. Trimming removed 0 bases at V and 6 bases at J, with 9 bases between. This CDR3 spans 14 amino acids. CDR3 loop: CASSLVPGAGELFF. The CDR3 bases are TGCGCCAGCAGCTTGGTGCCGGGTGCCGGGGAGCTGTTTTTT.

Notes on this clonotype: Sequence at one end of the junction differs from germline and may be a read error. This CDR3 is CASSEEGHRNQPQHF. The CDR3 DNA sequence: TGTGCCAGCAGCGAAGAGGGACACCGCAATCAGCCCCAGCATTTT. V is TRBV6-1 and J is TRBJ1-5; possible D gene TRBD1, 6 bases. Germline V lookup: CDR1 MNHNS, CDR2 SASEGT. The CDR3 covers 15 residues.

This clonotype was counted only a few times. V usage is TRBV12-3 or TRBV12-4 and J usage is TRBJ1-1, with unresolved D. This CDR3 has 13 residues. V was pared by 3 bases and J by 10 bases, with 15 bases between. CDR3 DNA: TGTGCCAGCAGTTTGTTGGAGGGATATCGAGCTTTCTTT. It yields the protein CASSLLEGYRAFF.

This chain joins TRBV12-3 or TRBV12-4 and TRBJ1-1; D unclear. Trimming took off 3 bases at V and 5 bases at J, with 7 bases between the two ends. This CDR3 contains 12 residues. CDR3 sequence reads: CASSFAWTEAFF. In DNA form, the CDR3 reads TGTGCCAGCAGTTTTGCGTGGACTGAAGCTTTCTTT.

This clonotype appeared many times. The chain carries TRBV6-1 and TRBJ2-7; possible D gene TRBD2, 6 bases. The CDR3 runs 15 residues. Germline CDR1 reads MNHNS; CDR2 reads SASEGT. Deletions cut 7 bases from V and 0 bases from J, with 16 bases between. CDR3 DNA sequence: TGTGCCAGCACCAGGGACTCACAAACCTCCTACGAGCAGTACTTC. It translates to CASTRDSQTSYEQYF.

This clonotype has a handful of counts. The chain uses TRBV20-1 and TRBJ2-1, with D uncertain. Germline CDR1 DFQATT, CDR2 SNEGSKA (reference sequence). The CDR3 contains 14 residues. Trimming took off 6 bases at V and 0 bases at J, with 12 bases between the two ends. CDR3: CSAVISRSYNEQFF. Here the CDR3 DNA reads TGCAGTGCCGTAATTAGCCGCTCCTACAATGAGCAGTTCTTC.

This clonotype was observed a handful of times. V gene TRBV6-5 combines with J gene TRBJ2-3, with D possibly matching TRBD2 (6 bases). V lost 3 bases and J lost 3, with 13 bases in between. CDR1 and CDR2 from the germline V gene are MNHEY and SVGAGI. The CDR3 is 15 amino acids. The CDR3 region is CASSYQRGRTDTQYF. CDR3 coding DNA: TGTGCCAGCAGTTATCAAAGAGGGAGGACAGATACGCAGTATTTT.

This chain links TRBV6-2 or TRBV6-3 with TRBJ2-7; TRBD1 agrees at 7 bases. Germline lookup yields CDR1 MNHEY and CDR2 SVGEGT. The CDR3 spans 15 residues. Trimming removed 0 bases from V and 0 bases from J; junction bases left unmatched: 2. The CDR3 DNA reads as TGTGCCAGCAGTTACTCGAGGGGGCCCTCCTACGAGCAGTACTTC. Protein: CASSYSRGPSYEQYF.

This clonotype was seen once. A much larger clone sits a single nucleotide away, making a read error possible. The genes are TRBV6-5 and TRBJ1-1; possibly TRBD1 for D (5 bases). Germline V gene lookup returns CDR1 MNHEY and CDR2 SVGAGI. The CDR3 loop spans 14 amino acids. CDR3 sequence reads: CSSSLGGVPPEAFF. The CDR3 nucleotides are TGTTCCAGCAGTTTGGGGGGAGTCCCCCCTGAAGCTTTCTTT.

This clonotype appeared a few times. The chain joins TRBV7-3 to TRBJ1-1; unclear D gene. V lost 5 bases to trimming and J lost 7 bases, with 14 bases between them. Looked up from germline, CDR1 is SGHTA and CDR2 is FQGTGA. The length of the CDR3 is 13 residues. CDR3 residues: CASSPRPMSEAFF. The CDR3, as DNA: TGTGCCAGCAGCCCCCGTCCGATGAGTGAAGCTTTCTTT.

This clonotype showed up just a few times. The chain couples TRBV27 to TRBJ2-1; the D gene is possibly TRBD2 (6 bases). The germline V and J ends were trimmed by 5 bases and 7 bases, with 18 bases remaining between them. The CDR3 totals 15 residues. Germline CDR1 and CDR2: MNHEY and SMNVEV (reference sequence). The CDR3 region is CASSRRGPDGNEQFF. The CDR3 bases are TGTGCCAGCAGTCGGCGGGGTCCGGACGGGAATGAGCAGTTCTTC.

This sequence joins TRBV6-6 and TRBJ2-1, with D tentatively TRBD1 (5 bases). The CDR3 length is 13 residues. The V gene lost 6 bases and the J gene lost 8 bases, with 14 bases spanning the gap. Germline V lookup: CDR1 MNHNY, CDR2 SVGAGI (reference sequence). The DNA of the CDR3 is TGTGCCAGCAGGATGGGGCCTGGGGATGAGCAGTTCTTC. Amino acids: CASRMGPGDEQFF.

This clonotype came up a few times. The CDR3 nucleotides are TGCGCCAGCGCGCTCCCCGGGACAGTCACTGAAGCTTTCTTT. It specifies CASALPGTVTEAFF. This rearrangement joins TRBV5-1 to TRBJ1-1, with 7 bases that match TRBD1. The ends lost 7 bases at V and 4 bases at J; junction bases unmatched: 10. Germline V gene lookup returns CDR1 SGHRS and CDR2 YFSETQ. This CDR3 has 14 amino acids.

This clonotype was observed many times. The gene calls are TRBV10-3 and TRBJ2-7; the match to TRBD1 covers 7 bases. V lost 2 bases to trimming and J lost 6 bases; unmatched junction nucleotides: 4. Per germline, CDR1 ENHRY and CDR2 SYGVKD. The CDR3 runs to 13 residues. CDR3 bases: TGTGCCATCAGTGAGACTTCAGGGGGCGAGCAGTACTTC. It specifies CAISETSGGEQYF.